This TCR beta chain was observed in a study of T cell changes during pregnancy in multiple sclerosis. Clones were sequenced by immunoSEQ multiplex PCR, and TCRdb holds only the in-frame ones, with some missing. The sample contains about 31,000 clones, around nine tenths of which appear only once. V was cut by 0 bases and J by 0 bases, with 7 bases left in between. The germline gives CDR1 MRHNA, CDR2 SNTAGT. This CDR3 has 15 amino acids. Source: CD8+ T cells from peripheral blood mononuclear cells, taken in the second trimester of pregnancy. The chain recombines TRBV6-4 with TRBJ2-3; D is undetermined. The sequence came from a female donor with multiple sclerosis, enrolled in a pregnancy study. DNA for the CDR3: TGTGCCAGCAGTGACTCGGTCGGTAGCACAGATACGCAGTATTTT. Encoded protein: CASSDSVGSTDTQYF.